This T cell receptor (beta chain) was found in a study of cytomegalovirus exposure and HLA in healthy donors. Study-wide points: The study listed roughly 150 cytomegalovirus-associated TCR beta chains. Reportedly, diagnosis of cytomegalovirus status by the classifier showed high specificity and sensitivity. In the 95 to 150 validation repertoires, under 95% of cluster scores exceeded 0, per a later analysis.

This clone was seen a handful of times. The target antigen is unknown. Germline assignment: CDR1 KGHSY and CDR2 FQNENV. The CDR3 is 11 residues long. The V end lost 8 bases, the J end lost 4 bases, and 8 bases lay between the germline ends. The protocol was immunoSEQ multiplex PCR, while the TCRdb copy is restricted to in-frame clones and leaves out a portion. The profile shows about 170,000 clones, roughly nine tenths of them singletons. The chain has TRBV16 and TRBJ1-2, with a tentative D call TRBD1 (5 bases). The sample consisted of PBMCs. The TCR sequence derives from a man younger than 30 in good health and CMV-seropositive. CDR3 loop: CASSDSYGYTF. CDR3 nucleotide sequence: TGTGCCAGCTCCGACAGCTATGGCTACACCTTC.